The entry below gives a single T cell receptor beta chain sequence along with its context. Its matching antigen is unknown. This sample stems from a study of blood T cells in healthy people across ages. Study observations and caveats: Aged donors had fewer naive CD4+ cells and lower diversity than long-lived donors. PBMCs that were unsorted prevented a conclusive naive versus antigen-experienced comparison.

With a J-beta primer mix and a sample-barcoded 5' primer, a second PCR ran about 6 to 11 cycles. Each cDNA molecule received a tag from a template-switch adaptor that had 12 random nucleotides. One entry per CDR3 protein results from TCRdb running MiXCR on the 5' RACE reads. The sample lists about 780,000 distinct CDR3 sequences, roughly 46% occurring once. The sample comprised blood. The TCR was taken from a man at least 80 years old in good health.

DNA of the CDR3: TGTGCCAGCTCACCAAGACTAGCGGGAGCGGGTACCGGGGAGCTGTTTTTT. Its protein is CASSPRLAGAGTGELFF. The rearrangement links TRBV18 to TRBJ2-2, with 12 bases fitting TRBD2. With 2 bases clipped from V and 5 bases from J, the junction kept 6 bases outside the gene matches. Germline-derived CDR1 and CDR2 are KGHSH and LQKENI. There are 17 residues in the CDR3. Based on the CDR3 plus reference TRBV18 and TRBJ2-2, the full variable domain is NAGVMQNPRHLVRRRGQEARLRCSPMKGHSHVYWYRQLPEEGLKFMVYLQKENIIDESGMPKERFSAEFPKEGPSILRIQQVVRGDSAAYFCASSPRLAGAGTGELFFGEGSRLTVL.